Each of the 30 T cell receptor beta chains below was sequenced from the same sample in a study of blood T cell repertoires in COVID-19. The protocol was immunoSEQ multiplex PCR, while the TCRdb copy is restricted to in-frame clones and leaves out a portion. The sample consists of a few hundred thousand clones, around 90% of them appearing once. Sample: peripheral blood. All receptors derive from a woman between 40 and 55 years old with acute or convalescent COVID-19.

The genes are TRBV6-6 and TRBJ1-4, with D tentatively TRBD1 (6 bases). Germline CDR1 and CDR2: MNHNY and SVGAGI (reference sequence). V was cut by 5 bases and J by 3 bases, with 22 bases left in between. The CDR3 totals 18 residues. Here the CDR3 DNA reads TGTGCCAGCAGTGGATCCCGGCGGGGGCTAGGGGCTAATGAAAAACTGTTTTTT. This gives the protein CASSGSRRGLGANEKLFF.

Only one count was recorded for this clone. The V gene is TRBV18, the J gene TRBJ1-5; D ambiguous. Trimming took off 3 bases at V and 10 bases at J, with 13 bases between the two ends. Germline values: CDR1 KGHSH, CDR2 LQKENI. CDR3 length: 13 amino acids. The CDR3 sequence: CASSPADDSPQHF. The CDR3 nucleotides are TGTGCCAGCTCACCTGCCGACGATAGCCCCCAGCATTTT.

This chain joins TRBV19 and TRBJ1-1; TRBD1 aligns across 8 bases. Germline V gene sequence: CDR1 LNHDA, CDR2 SQIVND (reference sequence). This CDR3 has 15 amino acids. V shed 4 bases and J 5 bases; nucleotides not matched to a gene: 9. The CDR3 spells CASSTSRTGKTEAFF. Here the CDR3 DNA reads TGTGCCAGTAGTACCTCCCGGACAGGGAAAACTGAAGCTTTCTTT.

The chain carries TRBV6-5 and TRBJ1-4, with D tentatively TRBD1 (5 bases). The V end was cut by 6 bases, the J end by 8 bases, with 13 bases between. Per germline, CDR1 MNHEY and CDR2 SVGAGI. This CDR3 is built from 13 residues. CDR3 bases: TGTGCCAGCAGGGCGGGGCTTGGGGAAAAACTGTTTTTT. Protein sequence: CASRAGLGEKLFF.

V usage is TRBV19 and J usage is TRBJ2-5; 13 bases align to TRBD2. CDR1 and CDR2 from the germline V gene are LNHDA and SQIVND (reference sequence). The CDR3 has 17 amino acids. V lost 4 bases and J lost 5; bases outside the gene matches: 10. The CDR3 spells CASSTTRLAGGGETQYF. The CDR3 region has the DNA TGTGCCAGTAGTACTACGCGACTAGCGGGGGGTGGGGAGACCCAGTACTTC.

The rearrangement joins TRBV5-1 to TRBJ2-7; D might be TRBD2 (7 bases). Germline assignment: CDR1 SGHRS and CDR2 YFSETQ. This CDR3 spans 17 amino acids. V lost 4 bases, J lost 1 base, and 21 bases lay in between. CDR3 region: CASSPEGGGLVSYEQYV. CDR3 nucleotides: TGCGCCAGCAGCCCCGAGGGGGGGGGATTAGTTTCCTACGAGCAGTACGTC.

The chain couples TRBV15 to TRBJ1-5; D unclear. Germline V lookup: CDR1 LNHNV, CDR2 YYDKDF (reference sequence). V was trimmed by 0 bases and J by 8 bases, leaving 14 bases between them. The CDR3 is 15 amino acids. The CDR3 loop is CATSRDPRDEEPQHF. CDR3 bases: TGTGCCACCAGCAGAGATCCGAGGGATGAGGAGCCCCAGCATTTT. The full variable domain, completed using reference TRBV15 and TRBJ1-5, is DAMVIQNPRYQVTQFGKPVTLSCSQTLNHNVMYWYQQKSSQAPKLLFHYYDKDFNNEADTPDNFQSRRPNTSFCFLDIRSPGLGDTAMYLCATSRDPRDEEPQHFGDGTRLSIL.

The chain is built from TRBV18 and TRBJ2-5; tentatively, D is TRBD2 (5 bases). Germline assignment: CDR1 KGHSH and CDR2 LQKENI. This CDR3 comprises 13 residues. V lost 7 bases, J lost 2 bases, and 11 bases lay in between. The CDR3 region is CASLRGYQETQYF. The CDR3 DNA is TGTGCCAGCTTAAGAGGGTATCAAGAGACCCAGTACTTC.

The chain links TRBV24-1 to TRBJ2-5, with 8 bases lining up with TRBD1. The CDR3 consists of 16 residues. Germline lookup yields CDR1 KGHDR and CDR2 SFDVKD. The V segment lost 2 bases and the J segment 3 bases; nucleotides outside the gene matches: 7. The CDR3 region has the DNA TGTGCCACCAGTGATTACCCCGGGACAGGAGAAGAGACCCAGTACTTC. As protein: CATSDYPGTGEETQYF.

On this clone: Other DNA sequences in this specimen translate into the identical CDR3. The J gene is TRBJ1-2, the V gene TRBV24-1, with 8 bases fitting TRBD1. Germline trimming cut 5 bases from V and 4 bases from J; bases unmatched to any gene: 2. Germline loops: CDR1 KGHDR, CDR2 SFDVKD. The CDR3 is 13 residues long. CDR3 DNA: TGTGCCACCAGTGGGACAGGGATCTATGGCTACACCTTC. This codes for CATSGTGIYGYTF.

DNA for the CDR3: TGTGCCAGCAGTGAAGGGAGGGGCACCCACTATGGCTACACCTTC. Translation gives CASSEGRGTHYGYTF. This rearrangement joins TRBV2 to TRBJ1-2, with D tentatively TRBD1 (5 bases). This CDR3 has 15 amino acids. The germline gives CDR1 SNHLY, CDR2 FYNNEI. V was cut by 1 base and J by 3 bases, with 12 bases left in between.

The chain joins TRBV6-6 to TRBJ1-2; tentative D call: TRBD1 (6 bases). V shed 5 bases and J shed 5 bases, with 21 bases lying between them. Germline V gene sequence: CDR1 MNHNY, CDR2 SVGAGI (reference sequence). CDR3 length equals 16 residues. The CDR3 loop reads CASSPPPGVGRYGYTF. CDR3 in DNA: TGTGCCAGCAGTCCCCCCCCAGGGGTAGGTAGGTATGGCTACACCTTC.

The chain has TRBV9 and TRBJ2-5; D is perhaps TRBD2 (6 bases). This CDR3 spans 15 amino acids. V lost 0 bases, J lost 5 bases, and 14 bases lay in between. Germline CDR1 and CDR2: SGDLS and YYNGEE. For the CDR3, the DNA is TGTGCCAGCAGCGTAGAATGGACTAACAAGGAGACCCAGTACTTC. Protein: CASSVEWTNKETQYF.

The chain is built from TRBV10-2 and TRBJ1-1; 8 positions agree with TRBD1. Germline V CDR1 and CDR2: WSHSY, SAAADI. Trimming removed 4 bases from V and 3 bases from J; junction bases left unmatched: 7. There are 15 residues in the CDR3. The CDR3 nucleotides read TGCGCCAGCAGTGTGACAGGGGAGTGGCACACTGAAGCTTTCTTT. Its translation is CASSVTGEWHTEAFF.

The genes are TRBV3-1 (or the pseudogene TRBV3-2) and TRBJ1-1, with 7 positions matching TRBD1. The junction had 10 bases not matched to a gene; V was cut back by 6 bases and J by 6 bases. CDR1 is LGHDT, CDR2 YNNKEL, per germline (reference sequence). The CDR3 spans 14 residues. The CDR3 here is CASRRWDSSPEAFF. The CDR3 coding sequence is TGTGCCAGCAGACGATGGGACAGTTCCCCTGAAGCTTTCTTT.

The rearrangement links TRBV11-2 to TRBJ1-2; no definite D call. Trimming removed 3 bases at V and 8 bases at J, with 19 bases between. Looked up from germline, CDR1 is SGHAT and CDR2 is FQNNGV. The CDR3 runs to 15 residues. CDR3 coding DNA: TGTGCCAGCAGCTTCGACCCTATCCTGAGGAACGGCTACACCTTC. As protein: CASSFDPILRNGYTF.

The sample holds one count of this clone. The rearrangement links TRBV3-1 (or the pseudogene TRBV3-2) to TRBJ1-3, with 8 nucleotides matching TRBD1. Germline V gene lookup returns CDR1 LGHDT and CDR2 YNNKEL (reference sequence). CDR3 length: 14 amino acids. Trimming cost V 6 bases and J 2 bases; bases outside gene matches: 3. Here the CDR3 DNA reads TGTGCCAGCAGTCAACAGGGGGCTGGAAACACCATATATTTT. Amino acid sequence: CASSQQGAGNTIYF.

The rearrangement uses TRBV11-2 and TRBJ1-6; a weak D match, TRBD1 (5 bases). CDR1 is SGHAT, CDR2 FQNNGV, per germline. V gave up 5 bases and J gave up 8 bases, with 10 bases separating them. The CDR3 has 13 residues. CDR3 DNA: TGTGCCAGCAGCGCGGGGGGGTATTCACCCCTCCACTTT. Amino acids: CASSAGGYSPLHF.

This chain links TRBV6-5 with TRBJ2-5; TRBD2 matches at 14 bases. This CDR3 is built from 15 residues. The trim removed 9 bases at V and 5 bases at J, leaving 8 bases unmatched. Germline values: CDR1 MNHEY, CDR2 SVGAGI. DNA of the CDR3: TGTGCCAGGGGAAACGGGACTAGCGGGGGCGAGACCCAGTACTTC. Encoded protein: CARGNGTSGGETQYF.

This chain joins TRBV27 and TRBJ2-5, with a tentative D call TRBD1 (5 bases). The CDR3 consists of 15 residues. Germline V CDR1 and CDR2: MNHEY, SMNVEV (reference sequence). Trimming removed 0 bases at V and 4 bases at J, with 12 bases between. CDR3 loop: CASSLSGATGETQYF. In DNA, the CDR3 is TGTGCCAGCAGTTTATCAGGGGCTACCGGAGAGACCCAGTACTTC.

This chain uses TRBV3-1 (or the pseudogene TRBV3-2) with TRBJ2-7; 8 nucleotides agree with TRBD2. The V segment lost 1 base and the J segment 2 bases; nucleotides outside the gene matches: 4. This CDR3 contains 15 residues. Germline lookup yields CDR1 LGHDT and CDR2 YNNKEL (reference sequence). The CDR3 protein is CASSQGQRGPYEQYV. CDR3 nucleotides: TGTGCCAGCAGCCAAGGACAGCGGGGGCCCTACGAGCAGTACGTC.

This chain connects TRBV27 to TRBJ1-5; 11 nucleotides line up with TRBD1. In germline, CDR1 is MNHEY, CDR2 SMNVEV (reference sequence). The CDR3 is 14 residues long. With 6 bases clipped from V and 7 bases from J, the junction kept 5 bases outside the gene matches. The CDR3 here is CASSSGQGEQPQHF. The CDR3 nucleotides are TGTGCCAGCAGCTCGGGACAGGGGGAACAGCCCCAGCATTTT.

The chain carries TRBV13 and TRBJ1-2, with 8 nucleotides matching TRBD1. V lost 5 bases to trimming and J lost 4 bases; unmatched junction nucleotides: 6. Germline CDR1 reads PRHDT; CDR2 reads FYEKMQ (reference sequence). The CDR3 is 14 residues long. The DNA of the CDR3 is TGTGCCAGCAGCGAAGGACAGGGAGTCTATGGCTACACCTTC. Its protein is CASSEGQGVYGYTF.

CDR3 sequence reads: CASSLGGQVYNEQFF. Here the CDR3 DNA reads TGTGCCAGCAGCTTAGGGGGACAGGTATACAATGAGCAGTTCTTC. This chain connects TRBV11-3 to TRBJ2-1; the match to TRBD1 covers 8 bases. CDR3 length: 15 residues. The V segment lost 1 base and the J segment 4 bases; nucleotides outside the gene matches: 3. CDR1 is SGHNT and CDR2 is YENEEA in the germline V gene.

The chain employs TRBV27 and TRBJ2-3, with D maybe TRBD1 (6 bases). CDR1 and CDR2 (germline): MNHEY, SMNVEV (reference sequence). The CDR3 sequence is 17 residues long. The V and J ends lost 3 bases and 1 base respectively, with 17 bases between them. This chain's CDR3 is CASSLGSGGQRTDTQYF. CDR3 coding DNA: TGTGCCAGCAGTTTGGGGTCTGGGGGACAACGCACAGATACGCAGTATTTT.

This chain connects TRBV10-2 to TRBJ1-2; maybe TRBD1 (5 bases). The CDR3 contains 12 residues. Germline CDR1 is WSHSY and CDR2 is SAAADI. Deletions cut 4 bases from V and 8 bases from J, with 11 bases between. The CDR3 is CASSGQGGGYTF. The CDR3 bases are TGCGCCAGCAGTGGCCAGGGAGGCGGCTACACCTTC.

Here the CDR3 reads CASSLGGLAEAFF. The CDR3 DNA reads as TGTGCCAGCAGCTTGGGAGGTCTAGCTGAAGCTTTCTTT. The rearrangement links TRBV7-3 to TRBJ1-1; D not certain. The CDR3 is 13 residues long. Germline CDR1 reads SGHTA; CDR2 reads FQGTGA. V was clipped by 3 bases and J by 6 bases, with 11 bases between them.

The chain uses TRBV7-9 and TRBJ1-6; D gene ambiguous. Trimming removed 8 bases from V and 4 bases from J, with 12 bases in between. Germline V gene data show CDR1 as SEHNR and CDR2 as FQNEAQ (reference sequence). The CDR3 runs to 14 residues. For the CDR3, the DNA is TGTGCCAGCGGAGGAGGCCAGTATAATTCACCCCTCCACTTT. It is translated as CASGGGQYNSPLHF.

The CDR3 is CASSLRNRGLTEAFF. The CDR3 DNA reads as TGTGCCAGCAGCCTCCGGAACAGGGGGCTCACTGAAGCTTTCTTT. The chain couples TRBV11-1 to TRBJ1-1; 9 bases fit TRBD1. CDR3 length: 15 residues. Trimming took 5 bases from V and 4 from J; bases not matched to a gene: 8. The V gene's germline CDR1 is SGHAT and CDR2 FQDESV (reference sequence). The whole variable domain, remainder taken from reference TRBV11-1 and TRBJ1-1, is EAEVAQSPRYKITEKSQAVAFWCDPISGHATLYWYRQILGQGPELLVQFQDESVVDDSQLPKDRFSAERLKGVDSTLKIQPAELGDSAMYLCASSLRNRGLTEAFFGQGTRLTVV.

V is TRBV11-2 and J is TRBJ2-3; 8 positions agree with TRBD2. The V and J ends lost 3 bases and 0 bases, in that order; junction bases with no gene match: 2. The CDR3 loop spans 15 amino acids. Germline CDR1 is SGHAT and CDR2 is FQNNGV. The DNA of the CDR3 is TGTGCCAGCAGCTTTCGGGGGGGCAGCACAGATACGCAGTATTTT. Translation gives CASSFRGGSTDTQYF.